This T cell receptor beta chain was recorded in a study of T cell repertoires in cytomegalovirus infection. Study as a whole: Both CMV infection and a matching HLA type were indicated by public TCR beta signatures.

Overall study results and limits: Adding up the frequency of public TCR beta families identified people who carried CMV plus the relevant HLA.

Germline V gene data show CDR1 as SGHVS and CDR2 as FQNEAQ. The germline V and J ends were trimmed by 3 bases and 0 bases, with 8 bases remaining between them. The CDR3 has 15 residues. Via MiXCR, TCRdb re-called the reads, giving one row per CDR3 protein. The sample records about 500,000 distinct CDR3 sequences, 30% to 35% being singletons. This clonotype was seen a few times. The target antigen is unknown. This clonotype was obtained from a human donor in good health (CMV status not recorded). Some clones in this sample may be carry-over from other donors' samples. This sample comprised cultured PBMCs, obtained from culture after CMV antigen stimulation. The chain uses TRBV7-8 and TRBJ2-2; D remains ambiguous. This chain's CDR3 is CASSLGVANTGELFF. CDR3 coding DNA: TGTGCCAGCAGCTTGGGTGTAGCGAACACCGGGGAGCTGTTTTTT.